Sequencing of this TCR beta chain was carried out in a study of T cells after yellow fever vaccination. Study results and caveats: Weaker, the secondary response peaked sooner, at day 5 versus 15. Subsequent booster samples again held most clones from primary vaccination (roughly 95% CD4, nearly 90% CD8).

TCR cDNA, made by 5'RACE template switching, carried an added universal primer site and UMIs. MiXCR was run by TCRdb on the 5' RACE reads, yielding one entry per CDR3 protein. The table includes under 500,000 distinct CDR3 sequences, under 20% detected once. V gave up 5 bases and J gave up 4 bases, with 14 bases separating them. CDR1 and CDR2 (germline): MNHNS, SASEGT. CDR3 size: 15 residues. There are a few counts of this clonotype. The antigen is undetermined. The TCR originated in a young man who received the YFV17D yellow fever vaccine. This chain joins TRBV6-1 and TRBJ2-2; D gene unclear. The source material was PBMCs, sampled before the yellow fever booster vaccination. Here the CDR3 DNA reads TGTGCCAGCAGTCCCACCGGGTTGGGCACCGGGGAGCTGTTTTTT. Its protein product is CASSPTGLGTGELFF.